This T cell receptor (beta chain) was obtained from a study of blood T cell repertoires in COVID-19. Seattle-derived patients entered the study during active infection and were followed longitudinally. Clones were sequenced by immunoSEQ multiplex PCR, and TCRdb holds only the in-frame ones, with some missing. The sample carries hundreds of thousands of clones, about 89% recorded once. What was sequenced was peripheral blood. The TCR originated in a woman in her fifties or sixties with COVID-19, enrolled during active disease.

The CDR3 spells CSVGSGNTGELFF. Written as DNA, the CDR3 is TGCAGCGTTGGTAGCGGTAACACCGGGGAGCTGTTTTTT. The chain uses TRBV29-1 and TRBJ2-2, with D perhaps TRBD2 (6 bases). Germline values: CDR1 SQVTM, CDR2 ANQGSEA. There are 13 residues in the CDR3. The V end was cut by 4 bases, the J end by 2 bases, with 8 bases between.